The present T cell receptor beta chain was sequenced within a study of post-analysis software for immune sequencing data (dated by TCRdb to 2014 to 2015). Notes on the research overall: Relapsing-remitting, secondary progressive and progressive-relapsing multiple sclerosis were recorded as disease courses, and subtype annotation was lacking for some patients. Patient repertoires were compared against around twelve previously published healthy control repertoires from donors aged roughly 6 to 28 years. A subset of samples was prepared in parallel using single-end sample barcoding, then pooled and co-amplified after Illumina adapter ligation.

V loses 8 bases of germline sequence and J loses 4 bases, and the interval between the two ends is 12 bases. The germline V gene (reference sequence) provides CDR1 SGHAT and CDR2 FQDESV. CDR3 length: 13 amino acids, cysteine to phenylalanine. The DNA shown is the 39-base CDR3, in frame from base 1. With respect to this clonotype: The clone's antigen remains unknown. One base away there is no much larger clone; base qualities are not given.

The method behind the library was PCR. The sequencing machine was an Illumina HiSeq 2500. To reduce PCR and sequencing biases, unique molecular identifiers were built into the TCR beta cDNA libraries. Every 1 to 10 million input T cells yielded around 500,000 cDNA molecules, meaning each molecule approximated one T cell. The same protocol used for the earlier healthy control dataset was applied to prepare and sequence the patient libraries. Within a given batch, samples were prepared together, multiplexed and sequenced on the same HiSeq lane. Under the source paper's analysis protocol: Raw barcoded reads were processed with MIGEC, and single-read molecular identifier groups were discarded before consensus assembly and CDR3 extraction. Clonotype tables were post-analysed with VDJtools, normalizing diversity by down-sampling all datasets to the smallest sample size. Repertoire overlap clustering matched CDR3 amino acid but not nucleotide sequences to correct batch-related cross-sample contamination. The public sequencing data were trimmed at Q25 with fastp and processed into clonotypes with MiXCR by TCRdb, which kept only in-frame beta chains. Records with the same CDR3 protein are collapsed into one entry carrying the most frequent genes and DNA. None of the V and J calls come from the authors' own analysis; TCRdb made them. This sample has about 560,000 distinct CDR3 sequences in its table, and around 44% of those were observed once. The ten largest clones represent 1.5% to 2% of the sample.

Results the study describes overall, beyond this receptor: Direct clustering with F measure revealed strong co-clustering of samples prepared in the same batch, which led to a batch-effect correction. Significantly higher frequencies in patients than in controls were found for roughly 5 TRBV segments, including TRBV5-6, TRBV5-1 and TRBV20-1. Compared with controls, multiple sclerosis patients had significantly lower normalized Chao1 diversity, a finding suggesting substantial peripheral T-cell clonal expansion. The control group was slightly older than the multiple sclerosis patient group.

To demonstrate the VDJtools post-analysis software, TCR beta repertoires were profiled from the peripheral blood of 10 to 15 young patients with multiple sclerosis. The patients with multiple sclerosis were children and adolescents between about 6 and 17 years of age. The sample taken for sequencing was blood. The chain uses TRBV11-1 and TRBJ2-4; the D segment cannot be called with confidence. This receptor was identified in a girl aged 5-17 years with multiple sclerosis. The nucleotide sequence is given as TGTGCCAGCGCCCCCGGCCAGAAAAACATTCAGTACTTC. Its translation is CASAPGQKNIQYF.